These T cell receptor beta chains were read from a single sample in a study of T cells expressing NK-cell markers. TCRdb re-analyzed the 5' RACE reads; it lists each CDR3 protein once, without DNA. The sample table sets out about 380,000 distinct CDR3 sequences. Sample: blood T cells: a sorted CD56 or NKG2C T cell subset, CD4+ or CD8+ T cells, or bulk PBMC T cells (not recorded which). These receptors all stem from a man between 18 and 69 years old in good health. Each CDR3 is given with its conserved first and last residue. Fields, in order: V gene, J gene, CDR3 protein.

TRBV7-2	TRBJ2-5	CASSLLGQSYQETQYF
TRBV12-5	TRBJ2-1	CASGLGRGDEQFF
TRBV7-6	TRBJ2-5	CASSLGGGKTQYF
TRBV6-1	TRBJ2-3	CASTYGGGGGDTQYF
TRBV7-8	TRBJ2-6	CASSLLIPISGANVLTF
TRBV5-1	TRBJ1-4	CASSSTGFTYEKLFF
TRBV14	TRBJ2-7	CASSRTHSGYEQYF
TRBV30	TRBJ2-7	CAWRETGENTYEQYF
TRBV5-6	TRBJ2-3	CASSSERPGLAGGDTQYF
TRBV12-3/TRBV12-4	TRBJ1-6	CASSLVKGQGISLHF
TRBV6-1	TRBJ1-1	CASSEGWGNTEAFF
TRBV21-1	TRBJ1-2	CASSKGVPTQGESNYGYTF
TRBV7-9	TRBJ2-7	CAIRTGGMYEQYF
TRBV5-8	TRBJ2-1	CASSLSHSYNEQFF
TRBV7-9	TRBJ1-6	CASSLRTGSSYNSPLHF
TRBV7-2	TRBJ2-3	CASSLEQRLRQYF
TRBV20-1	TRBJ1-5	CSARDLSSGFSNQPQHF
TRBV25-1	TRBJ1-1	CASTPGQQKRGEAFF
TRBV5-6	TRBJ2-3	CASSSTGNRGTDTQYF
TRBV18	TRBJ2-2	CASSPPGAFTGELFF
TRBV7-2	TRBJ1-1	CASSVRAGTEAFF
TRBV19	TRBJ2-7	CASSISRRGTYEQYF
TRBV5-1	TRBJ1-1	CASSLYSLEGNTEAFF
TRBV7-9	TRBJ2-2	CASRGTVNTGELFF
TRBV4-1	TRBJ2-1	CASSQAGFSYNEQFF
TRBV27	TRBJ2-7	CASSQGRWGLEQYF
TRBV2	TRBJ1-5	CASSGLLSSNQPQHF